This passage covers 9 T cell receptor beta chains from one sample sequenced in a study of CD8+CD57+ T cells in acquired aplastic anemia. TCR beta VDJ and CDR3 profiles were obtained from a genomic DNA template. One entry per CDR3 protein results from TCRdb running MiXCR on the reads. This table has approximately 80,000 distinct CDR3 sequences, roughly three quarters appearing once. Sequencing was done on patients that had shown CD8+CD57+ cell expansion by flow cytometry. The sample comprised sorted CD4+, CD8+, or CD8+CD57+ T cells (not recorded which) from PBMCs. The receptors were gathered from a human donor with aplastic anemia.

The V gene is TRBV5-4, the J gene TRBJ1-1; D unresolved. The V and J ends lost 4 bases and 1 base respectively, with 8 bases between them. This CDR3 is built from 13 residues. CDR1 and CDR2 from the germline V gene are SGHNT and YYREEE (reference sequence). The CDR3 region is CASSLPANTEAFF. Here the CDR3 DNA reads TGTGCCAGCAGCCTTCCTGCGAACACTGAAGCTTTCTTT.

The rearrangement joins TRBV20-1 to TRBJ2-7, with 7 positions matching TRBD1. Trimming removed 6 bases from V and 2 bases from J; junction bases left unmatched: 10. The V gene's germline CDR1 is DFQATT and CDR2 SNEGSKA (reference sequence). The CDR3 has 14 residues. The DNA of the CDR3 is TGCAGTGCAGAAGCCGGGACAGCGACCTACGAGCAGTACTTC. Translating gives CSAEAGTATYEQYF.

This chain connects TRBV6-2 or TRBV6-3 to TRBJ2-1; 7 positions match TRBD2. Trimming took 3 bases from V and 0 from J; bases not matched to a gene: 8. Germline V gene lookup returns CDR1 MNHEY and CDR2 SVGEGT. This CDR3 has 17 residues. In nucleotides, the CDR3 is TGTGCCAGCAGTTATAGCGGGTCGATAAGCTCCTACAATGAGCAGTTCTTC. This sequence encodes CASSYSGSISSYNEQFF.

The chain's CDR3 is CASSGGVGLGQRDTQYF. The CDR3 region has the DNA TGTGCCAGCAGTGGGGGGGTAGGGCTAGGCCAGAGAGATACGCAGTATTTT. This rearrangement joins TRBV2 to TRBJ2-3, with D tentatively TRBD2 (6 bases). Looked up from germline, CDR1 is SNHLY and CDR2 is FYNNEI. V was shortened by 4 bases and J by 5 bases, with 22 bases between the two germline ends. The length of the CDR3 is 17 residues. The full variable domain, its missing parts supplied by reference TRBV2 and TRBJ2-3, is EPEVTQTPSHQVTQMGQEVILRCVPISNHLYFYWYRQILGQKVEFLVSFYNNEISEKSEIFDDQFSVERPDGSNFTLKIRSTKLEDSAMYFCASSGGVGLGQRDTQYFGPGTRLTVL.

This clonotype was recorded once. J is TRBJ2-5 and V is TRBV29-1, with D tentatively TRBD2 (5 bases). V was clipped by 6 bases and J by 7 bases, with 12 bases between them. CDR3 length: 11 amino acids. Germline V gene data show CDR1 as SQVTM and CDR2 as ANQGSEA. CDR3 protein: CSVGASGTQYF. CDR3 DNA: TGCAGCGTGGGAGCAAGCGGGACCCAGTACTTC. The full variable domain, with the rest looked up from reference TRBV29-1 and TRBJ2-5, is SAVISQKPSRDICQRGTSLTIQCQVDSQVTMMFWYRQQPGQSLTLIATANQGSEATYESGFVIDKFPISRPNLTFSTLTVSNMSPEDSSIYLCSVGASGTQYFGPGTRLLVL.

The V call is TRBV7-3, the J call TRBJ2-1; D ambiguous. Per germline, CDR1 SGHTA and CDR2 FQGTGA. The CDR3 sequence is 13 residues long. V was cut by 5 bases and J by 6 bases, with 11 bases left in between. The chain's CDR3 is CASSPGWGNEQFF. In DNA form, the CDR3 reads TGTGCCAGCAGCCCCGGCTGGGGCAATGAGCAGTTCTTC.

V usage is TRBV10-3 and J usage is TRBJ1-5; no reliable D call. Trimming removed 2 bases from V and 6 bases from J, with 14 bases in between. The germline V gene has CDR1 ENHRY and CDR2 SYGVKD. This CDR3 region has 15 residues. CDR3 DNA: TGTGCCATCAGTGAGGGAGGCATTGGGGTTCAGCCCCAGCATTTT. Protein: CAISEGGIGVQPQHF.

The gene calls are TRBV5-4 and TRBJ1-2; 7 bases agree with TRBD1. The germline CDR1 and CDR2 sequences are SGHNT and YYREEE (reference sequence). The V gene end was trimmed by 2 bases and the J gene end by 2 bases; junction bases not matched to a gene: 12. The CDR3 length is 17 residues. CDR3 region: CASSLYRGQDINYGYTF. CDR3 DNA sequence: TGTGCCAGCAGCTTATACCGCGGACAGGACATAAACTATGGCTACACCTTC.

The chain has TRBV11-1 and TRBJ2-1; D is possibly TRBD1 or TRBD2 (5 bases each). Per germline, CDR1 SGHAT and CDR2 FQDESV (reference sequence). This CDR3 has 14 residues. Between the trimmed V and J ends, which lost 3 bases and 7 bases, there was a span of 13 bases. CDR3 protein: CASSFGGWGNEQFF. The CDR3 nucleotides read TGTGCCAGCAGCTTCGGCGGCTGGGGGAATGAGCAGTTCTTC.